A selection of T cell receptor beta chains follows, all from one sample in a study of CD8 T cells in Susac syndrome. Each CDR3 protein is one row after TCRdb ran MiXCR on the immunoSEQ multiplex PCR reads. The table lists 210,000 or so distinct CDR3 sequences, 94% of them singletons. Sequenced sample: CD4+ T cells from PBMCs. The receptor source for this set is a human donor with Susac syndrome. Each CDR3 is given with its conserved first and last residue. D genes are given only for firm matches. Clone size is stated in some rows and not others, as once, few, many or a class when expanded.

D gene,clone size,V gene,J gene,CDR3 protein,CDR3 DNA
-,-,TRBV12-3/TRBV12-4,TRBJ2-7,CASVRGLEQYF,TGTGCCAGCGTCCGGGGGCTCGAGCAGTACTTC
TRBD1,-,TRBV12-3/TRBV12-4,TRBJ1-6,CASSLTGSNSPLHF,TGTGCCAGCAGCCTGACAGGGTCCAATTCACCCCTCCACTTT
TRBD1,-,TRBV2,TRBJ1-2,CASSEGQYYGYTF,TGTGCCAGCTCTGAGGGACAGTACTATGGCTACACCTTC
-,once,TRBV4-1,TRBJ2-5,CASSQAYSEETQYF,TGCGCCAGCAGCCAAGCATACTCGGAAGAGACCCAGTACTTC
-,-,TRBV15,TRBJ1-6,CATSREDSLNSPLHF,TGTGCCACCAGCCGGGAGGACAGCTTAAATTCACCCCTCCACTTT
-,-,TRBV14,TRBJ2-7,CASSRGNLDEQYF,TGTGCCAGCAGCCGGGGAAACCTAGACGAGCAGTACTTC
-,-,TRBV5-6,TRBJ2-2,CASRTGRGTGELFF,TGTGCCAGCCGGACGGGGAGAGGCACCGGGGAGCTGTTTTTT
-,-,TRBV2,TRBJ1-6,CASSEGSPDVNSPLHF,TGTGCCAGCAGTGAAGGCAGTCCGGACGTTAATTCACCCCTCCACTTT
-,-,TRBV10-3,TRBJ1-2,CAISGDLNYGYTF,TGTGCCATCAGTGGGGATCTAAACTATGGCTACACCTTC
-,once,TRBV7-8,TRBJ1-2,CASRREDGYTF,TGTGCCAGCAGAAGGGAGGATGGCTACACCTTC
-,-,TRBV5-1,TRBJ2-3,CATRGGGTDTQYF,TGCGCCACCAGGGGCGGGGGCACAGATACGCAGTATTTT
-,few,TRBV4-2,TRBJ2-5,CASSPTGTTQETQYF,TGTGCCAGCAGCCCGACCGGGACGACCCAAGAGACCCAGTACTTC
-,-,TRBV15,TRBJ1-5,CATSRDYGTPRGYSNQPQHF,TGTGCCACCAGCAGAGATTACGGGACCCCCCGCGGGTATAGCAATCAGCCCCAGCATTTT
TRBD1,-,TRBV9,TRBJ2-3,CASSLRQGSDTQYF,TGTGCCAGCAGCCTACGACAGGGTTCAGATACGCAGTATTTT
-,-,TRBV2,TRBJ2-1,CASSEGIRTARDEQFF,TGTGCCAGCAGTGAAGGTATCCGGACGGCCCGGGATGAGCAGTTCTTC
-,-,TRBV20-1,TRBJ2-7,CSATPQVEQYF,TGCAGTGCTACTCCCCAGGTCGAGCAGTACTTC
TRBD1,few,TRBV27,TRBJ2-1,CASSWDRDNEQFF,TGTGCCAGCAGCTGGGACAGGGACAATGAGCAGTTCTTC
-,-,TRBV6-5,TRBJ2-7,CASRPWRAYEQYF,TGTGCCAGCAGGCCCTGGAGGGCCTACGAGCAGTACTTC
-,-,TRBV11-2,TRBJ1-2,CASSLDRVVQVAHYGYTF,TGTGCCAGCAGCTTAGACAGGGTGGTTCAAGTGGCCCACTATGGCTACACCTTC
-,-,TRBV28,TRBJ2-1,CASSLRGNEQFF,TGTGCCAGCAGTTTGAGGGGAAATGAGCAGTTCTTC
TRBD1,once,TRBV29-1,TRBJ2-2,CSVAGTGGTGELFF,TGCAGCGTTGCCGGGACAGGAGGAACCGGGGAGCTGTTTTTT
TRBD1,-,TRBV2,TRBJ2-2,CASRGTGVSGELFF,TGTGCCAGCAGGGGAACAGGGGTCAGCGGGGAGCTGTTTTTT
-,-,TRBV7-2,TRBJ1-3,CASSLDPGNTIYF,TGTGCCAGCAGCTTAGATCCCGGAAACACCATATATTTT
-,-,TRBV20-1,TRBJ2-3,CSALGPGTDTQYF,TGCAGTGCCCTCGGACCGGGCACAGATACGCAGTATTTT
-,-,TRBV5-4,TRBJ2-5,CASSLGGGTYQETQYF,TGTGCCAGCAGCCTTGGTGGGGGAACGTACCAAGAGACCCAGTACTTC
-,-,TRBV6-5,TRBJ2-7,CASSYSVGSEQYF,TGTGCCAGCAGTTACTCGGTCGGGTCCGAGCAGTACTTC
-,-,TRBV19,TRBJ2-5,CASSRQPRETQYF,TGTGCCAGTAGTCGGCAGCCGAGAGAGACCCAGTACTTC
-,-,TRBV11-2,TRBJ1-2,CASSPEGRRAYGYTF,TGTGCCAGCAGCCCCGAAGGGCGCAGGGCCTATGGCTACACCTTC
-,-,TRBV12-3/TRBV12-4,TRBJ2-1,CASKQFNSYNEQFF,TGTGCCAGCAAGCAGTTCAACTCCTACAATGAGCAGTTCTTC
TRBD1,once,TRBV5-1,TRBJ1-5,CASRPGTALNQPQHF,TGCGCCAGCAGACCCGGGACAGCCCTCAATCAGCCCCAGCATTTT
TRBD1,-,TRBV3-1,TRBJ2-2,CASSLLRGPPPGELFF,TGTGCCAGCAGCCTGTTAAGGGGGCCCCCGCCCGGGGAGCTGTTTTTT
-,-,TRBV19,TRBJ2-1,CASSIDRESYNEQFF,TGTGCCAGTAGTATAGATAGGGAATCCTACAATGAGCAGTTCTTC
-,-,TRBV12-3/TRBV12-4,TRBJ2-3,CASSSGTTTTDTQYF,TGTGCCAGCAGTTCTGGGACAACGACCACAGATACGCAGTATTTT
TRBD1,-,TRBV4-1,TRBJ2-5,CASSPTDRGFETQYF,TGCGCCAGCAGCCCGACCGACAGGGGTTTTGAGACCCAGTACTTC
TRBD1,-,TRBV20-1,TRBJ1-6,CSARPPFGTAPSSYNSPLHF,TGCAGTGCAAGACCGCCTTTCGGGACAGCCCCCAGCTCCTATAATTCACCCCTCCACTTT
-,-,TRBV20-1,TRBJ2-2,CSAPRGPNTGELFF,TGCAGTGCTCCACGGGGTCCGAACACCGGGGAGCTGTTTTTT
TRBD1,once,TRBV5-1,TRBJ1-4,CASSLDRGNEKLFF,TGCGCCAGCAGCTTGGACAGGGGGAATGAAAAACTGTTTTTT
-,once,TRBV4-3,TRBJ1-5,CASSQGRRDQPQHF,TGCGCCAGCAGCCAAGGCCGCAGGGATCAGCCCCAGCATTTT
-,-,TRBV7-9,TRBJ1-1,CASSLVVGEAFF,TGTGCCAGCAGCTTAGTAGTAGGAGAAGCTTTCTTT
TRBD1,-,TRBV6-5,TRBJ2-1,CASRRTGLLNNEQFF,TGTGCCAGCAGACGGACAGGGCTTTTGAACAATGAGCAGTTCTTC
TRBD1,-,TRBV20-1,TRBJ1-1,CSAPKAGTARNTEAFF,TGCAGTGCTCCTAAAGCCGGGACAGCTAGGAACACTGAAGCTTTCTTT
TRBD1,-,TRBV9,TRBJ1-2,CASSVGTGGYYGYTF,TGTGCCAGCAGCGTGGGGACAGGGGGCTACTATGGCTACACCTTC
TRBD1,-,TRBV20-1,TRBJ1-1,CSAISTGGSPDTEAFF,TGCAGTGCTATATCGACAGGGGGATCACCGGACACTGAAGCTTTCTTT
-,-,TRBV24-1,TRBJ2-3,CATSDLSLTDTQYF,TGTGCCACCAGTGATCTAAGTTTGACAGATACGCAGTATTTT
-,-,TRBV30,TRBJ1-1,CAWRGRTNTEAFF,TGTGCCTGGAGGGGACGGACGAACACTGAAGCTTTCTTT
-,-,TRBV12-3/TRBV12-4,TRBJ1-2,CASRPPYTNYGYTF,TGTGCCAGCAGACCTCCTTACACTAACTATGGCTACACCTTC
-,-,TRBV6-5,TRBJ1-2,CASSYNSGAPNYGYTF,TGTGCCAGCAGTTACAATTCGGGAGCGCCAAACTATGGCTACACCTTC
-,-,TRBV7-9,TRBJ2-3,CAGRGSTDTQYF,TGTGCCGGGCGGGGAAGCACAGATACGCAGTATTTT
-,-,TRBV7-9,TRBJ2-5,CASSPGPDSQETQYF,TGTGCCAGCAGCCCCGGTCCGGACAGCCAAGAGACCCAGTACTTC
-,-,TRBV20-1,TRBJ1-4,CSAREPSMGEKLFF,TGCAGTGCTAGAGAACCGAGCATGGGGGAAAAACTGTTTTTT
-,-,TRBV6-6,TRBJ2-5,CASSPLGGIQETQYF,TGTGCCAGCAGCCCCCTCGGAGGGATTCAAGAGACCCAGTACTTC
-,few,TRBV12-3/TRBV12-4,TRBJ1-6,CASSTTGVGSPLHF,TGTGCCAGCAGTACGACCGGCGTGGGTTCACCCCTCCACTTT
-,-,TRBV30,TRBJ2-3,CAWSVPQRTDTQYF,TGTGCCTGGAGTGTACCCCAACGGACAGATACGCAGTATTTT
TRBD2,-,TRBV4-1,TRBJ2-7,CASSQDGGLESREQYF,TGCGCCAGCAGCCAAGATGGCGGACTAGAGTCTCGCGAGCAGTACTTC
-,-,TRBV3-1,TRBJ2-5,CASSLDGLASETQYF,TGTGCCAGCAGCCTAGATGGCCTAGCGTCGGAGACCCAGTACTTC
-,-,TRBV7-6,TRBJ2-5,CASSLAAGTLQETQYF,TGTGCCAGCAGCTTAGCCGCCGGGACTCTCCAAGAGACCCAGTACTTC
TRBD2,-,TRBV4-2,TRBJ2-2,CASSQDVLAGGPNGELFF,TGTGCCAGCAGCCAAGATGTCCTAGCGGGGGGGCCGAACGGGGAGCTGTTTTTT
-,-,TRBV4-1,TRBJ1-2,CASSQESGYGYTF,TGCGCCAGCAGCCAAGAGTCAGGGTATGGCTACACCTTC
TRBD1,-,TRBV9,TRBJ1-6,CASSAPQTGRNSPLHF,TGTGCCAGCAGCGCCCCTCAGACAGGGCGAAATTCACCCCTCCACTTT
TRBD2,-,TRBV20-1,TRBJ2-7,CSARPSSGSFFEQYF,TGCAGTGCTAGACCGTCTAGCGGAAGCTTTTTCGAGCAGTACTTC